This T cell receptor beta chain was sequenced during a study of post-analysis software for immune sequencing data. Incorporated into the TCR beta cDNA libraries were unique molecular identifiers, which served to reduce PCR and sequencing biases. Between roughly 0.95 and 10 million T cells gave rise to some 470,000 cDNA molecules. TCRdb reprocessed the PCR reads via MiXCR and lists one record per CDR3 protein. Of 600,000 to 700,000 distinct CDR3 sequences listed, about 60% are singletons. Overall study findings and caveats: Controls had significantly higher normalized Chao1 diversity than multiple sclerosis patients. The F measure placed samples prepared in the same batch into strongly shared clusters. The study found TRBV5-6, TRBV5-1 and TRBV20-1 among about five TRBV segments more frequent in patients than controls.

The CDR3 has 13 amino acids. The ends were cut back, 6 bases at V and 3 bases at J, with 14 bases in the middle. Germline lookup yields CDR1 SQVTM and CDR2 ANQGSEA. About this clonotype itself: No antigen is known for it.

The rearrangement joins TRBV29-1 to TRBJ1-1, with a tentative D call TRBD1 (6 bases). This TCR was recovered from a girl aged 2-15 years with multiple sclerosis. Sequenced input: blood. The CDR3 reads CSVEQGWDTEAFF. As DNA, the CDR3 is TGCAGCGTGGAACAGGGATGGGACACTGAAGCTTTCTTT.